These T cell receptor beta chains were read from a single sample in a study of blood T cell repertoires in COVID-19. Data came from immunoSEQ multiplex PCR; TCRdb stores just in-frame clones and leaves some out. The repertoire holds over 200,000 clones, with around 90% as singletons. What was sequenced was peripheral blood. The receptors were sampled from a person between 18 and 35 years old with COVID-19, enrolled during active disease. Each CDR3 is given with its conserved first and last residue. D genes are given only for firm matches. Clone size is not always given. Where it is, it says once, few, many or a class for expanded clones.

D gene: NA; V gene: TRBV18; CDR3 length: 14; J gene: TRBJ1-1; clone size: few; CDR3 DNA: TGTGCCAGCTCACGCGAACAGCAGAACACTGAAGCTTTCTTT; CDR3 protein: CASSREQQNTEAFF
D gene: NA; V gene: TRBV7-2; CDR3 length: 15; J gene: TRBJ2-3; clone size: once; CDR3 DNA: TGTGCCAGCAGCTTATACGACAGAGAAACAGATACGCAGTATTTT; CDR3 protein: CASSLYDRETDTQYF
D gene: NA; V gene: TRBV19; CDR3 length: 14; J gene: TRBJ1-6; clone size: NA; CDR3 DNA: TGTGCCAGTAGTATAGGTTACTATAATTCACCCCTCCACTTT; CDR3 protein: CASSIGYYNSPLHF
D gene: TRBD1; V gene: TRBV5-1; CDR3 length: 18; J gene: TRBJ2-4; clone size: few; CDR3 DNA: TGCGCCAGCCCAAAAATGGGTAGACAGGGAGTAGCCAAAAACATTCAGTACTTC; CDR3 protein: CASPKMGRQGVAKNIQYF
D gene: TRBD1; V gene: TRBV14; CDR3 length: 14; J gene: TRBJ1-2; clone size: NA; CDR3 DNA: TGTGCCAGCAGCCACAACACAGGGGGCTATGGCTACACCTTC; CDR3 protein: CASSHNTGGYGYTF
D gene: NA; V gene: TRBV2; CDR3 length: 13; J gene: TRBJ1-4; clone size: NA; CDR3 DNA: TGTGCCAGCGGGCGGGCCCAAAATGAAAAACTGTTTTTT; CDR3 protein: CASGRAQNEKLFF
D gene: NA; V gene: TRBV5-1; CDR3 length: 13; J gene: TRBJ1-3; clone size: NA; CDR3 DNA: TGCGCCAGCAGCTCCCGCTCTGGAAACACCATATATTTT; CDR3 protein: CASSSRSGNTIYF
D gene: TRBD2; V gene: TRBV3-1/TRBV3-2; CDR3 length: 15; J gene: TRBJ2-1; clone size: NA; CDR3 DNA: TGTGCCAGCAGCCAAGGGCTAGCGGGAGGGGGTGAGCAGTTCTTC; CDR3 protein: CASSQGLAGGGEQFF
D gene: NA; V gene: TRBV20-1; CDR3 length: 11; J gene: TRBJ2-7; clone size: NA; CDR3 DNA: TGCAGTGCTGCCGGGGTCTACGAGCAGTACTTC; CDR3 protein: CSAAGVYEQYF
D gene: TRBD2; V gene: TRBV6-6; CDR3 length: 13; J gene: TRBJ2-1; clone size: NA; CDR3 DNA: TGTGCCAGCCAGCGGGGGTTTTACAATGAGCAGTTCTTC; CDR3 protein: CASQRGFYNEQFF
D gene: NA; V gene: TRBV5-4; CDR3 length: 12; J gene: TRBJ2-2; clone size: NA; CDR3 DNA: TGTGCCAGCAGCTTTCGTCCCGGGGAGCTGTTTTTT; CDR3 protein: CASSFRPGELFF
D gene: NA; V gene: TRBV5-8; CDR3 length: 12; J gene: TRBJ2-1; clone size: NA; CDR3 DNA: TGTGCCAGCAGCTTCAGGGTGATCGAGCAGTTCTTC; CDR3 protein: CASSFRVIEQFF
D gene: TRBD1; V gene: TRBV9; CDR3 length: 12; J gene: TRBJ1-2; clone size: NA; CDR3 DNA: TGTGCCAGCAGCGGACAGGGCTATGGCTACACCTTC; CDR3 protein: CASSGQGYGYTF
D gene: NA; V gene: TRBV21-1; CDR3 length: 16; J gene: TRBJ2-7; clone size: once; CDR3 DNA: TGTGCCACCTACCCTGGGGGGAGAGGGATAGGCTACGAGCAGTACTTC; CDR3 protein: CATYPGGRGIGYEQYF
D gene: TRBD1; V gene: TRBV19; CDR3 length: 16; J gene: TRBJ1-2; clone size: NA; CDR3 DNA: TGTGCCAGTAGTATGGCGACAGGGGGATTAGGCTATGGCTACACCTTC; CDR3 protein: CASSMATGGLGYGYTF
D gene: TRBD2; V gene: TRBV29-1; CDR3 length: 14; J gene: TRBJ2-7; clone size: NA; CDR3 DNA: TGCAGCGTTAAGACTAGCGGAGGTTCCTACGAGCAGTACTTC; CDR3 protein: CSVKTSGGSYEQYF
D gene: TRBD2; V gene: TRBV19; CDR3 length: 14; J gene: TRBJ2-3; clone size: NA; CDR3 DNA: TGTGCCAGTAGTTTACTAGCGGGAGAAGATACGCAGTATTTT; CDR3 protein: CASSLLAGEDTQYF
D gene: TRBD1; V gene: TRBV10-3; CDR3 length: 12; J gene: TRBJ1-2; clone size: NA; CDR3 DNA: TGTGCCACCGGGACAGGGGGGGCTGGCTACACCTTC; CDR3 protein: CATGTGGAGYTF
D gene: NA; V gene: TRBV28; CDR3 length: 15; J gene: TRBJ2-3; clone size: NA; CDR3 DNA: TGTGCCAGCAGTTTACGCGGGCCTAGCACAGATACGCAGTATTTT; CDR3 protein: CASSLRGPSTDTQYF
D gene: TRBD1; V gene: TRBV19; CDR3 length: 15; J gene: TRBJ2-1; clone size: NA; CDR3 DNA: TGTGCCAGTAGTATCTTAGGACAGGGGGCCAATGAGCAGTTCTTC; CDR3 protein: CASSILGQGANEQFF
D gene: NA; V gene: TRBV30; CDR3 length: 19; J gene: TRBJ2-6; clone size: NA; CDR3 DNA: TGTGCCTGGACTGGAATCTTAGGGGGTCTTAGCTCTGGGGCCAACGTCCTGACTTTC; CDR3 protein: CAWTGILGGLSSGANVLTF
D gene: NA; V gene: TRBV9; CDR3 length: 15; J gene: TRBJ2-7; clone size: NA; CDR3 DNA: TGTGCCAGCAGCCCCGGAGGGTCCTCCCCCTACGAGCAGTACTTC; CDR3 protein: CASSPGGSSPYEQYF
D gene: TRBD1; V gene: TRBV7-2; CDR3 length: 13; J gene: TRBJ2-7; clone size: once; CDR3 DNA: TGTGCCAGCAGCTCCAGGGGGTTGAACGAGCAGTACTTC; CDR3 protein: CASSSRGLNEQYF
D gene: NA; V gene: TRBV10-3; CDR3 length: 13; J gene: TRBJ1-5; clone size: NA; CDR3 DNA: TGTGCCATCAGTGGGGCAGGGAATCAGCCCCAGCATTTT; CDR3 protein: CAISGAGNQPQHF
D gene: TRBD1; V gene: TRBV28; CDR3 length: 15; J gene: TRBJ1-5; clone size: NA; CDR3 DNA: TGTGCCAGCAGTTCGACAGGGTGGGCCAATCAGCCCCAGCATTTT; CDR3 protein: CASSSTGWANQPQHF
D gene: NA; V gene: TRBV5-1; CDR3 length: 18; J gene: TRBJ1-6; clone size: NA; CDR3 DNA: TGCGCCAGCAGCTTGGCCGAAGGACACACCTCCGATAATTCACCCCTCCACTTT; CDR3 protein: CASSLAEGHTSDNSPLHF
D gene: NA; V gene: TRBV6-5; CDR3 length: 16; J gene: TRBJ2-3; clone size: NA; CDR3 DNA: TGTGCCAGCAGTTACTCTCTAGCGTCTAGCACAGATACGCAGTATTTT; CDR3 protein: CASSYSLASSTDTQYF
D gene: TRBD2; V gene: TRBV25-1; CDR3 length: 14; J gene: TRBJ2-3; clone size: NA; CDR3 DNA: TGTGCCAGCATAGCTAGCGGGCCTACAGATACGCAGTATTTT; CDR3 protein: CASIASGPTDTQYF
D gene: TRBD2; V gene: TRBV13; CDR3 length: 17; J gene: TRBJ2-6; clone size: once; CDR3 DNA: TGTGCCAGCAGCTTACTAGCGGACGTCTCTGGGGCCAACGTCCTGACTTTC; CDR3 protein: CASSLLADVSGANVLTF
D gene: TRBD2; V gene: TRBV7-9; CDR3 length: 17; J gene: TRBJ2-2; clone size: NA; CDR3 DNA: TGTGCCAGCAGCTCCCAAGCGGGAGGGCCCGACACCGGGGAGCTGTTTTTT; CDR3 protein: CASSSQAGGPDTGELFF
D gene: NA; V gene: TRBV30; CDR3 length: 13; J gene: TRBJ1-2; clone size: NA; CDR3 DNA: TGTGCCTGGAGTGTACAGGGCAGTAATGGCTACACCTTC; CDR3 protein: CAWSVQGSNGYTF
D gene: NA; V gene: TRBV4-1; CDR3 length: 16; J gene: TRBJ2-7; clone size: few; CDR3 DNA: TGCGCCAGCAGCCAAGATCCCCCGGGAGTCCGGCGCGAGCAGTACTTC; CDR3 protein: CASSQDPPGVRREQYF
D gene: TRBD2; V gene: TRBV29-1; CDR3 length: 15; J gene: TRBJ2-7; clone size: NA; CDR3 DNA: TGCAGCGTTGAACGGACTAGCGGGGGGCTTTACGAGCAGTACTTC; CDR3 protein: CSVERTSGGLYEQYF
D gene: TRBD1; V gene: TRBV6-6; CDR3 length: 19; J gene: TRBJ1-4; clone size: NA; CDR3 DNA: TGTGCCAGCAGTCCCATCCGAGGGGGCGGTCTTATTACTAATGAAAAACTGTTTTTT; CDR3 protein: CASSPIRGGGLITNEKLFF
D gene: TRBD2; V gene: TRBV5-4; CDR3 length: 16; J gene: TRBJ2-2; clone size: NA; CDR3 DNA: TGTGCCAGCAGCTTGTTTGGGGGAGGGGACACCGGGGAGCTGTTTTTT; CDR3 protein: CASSLFGGGDTGELFF
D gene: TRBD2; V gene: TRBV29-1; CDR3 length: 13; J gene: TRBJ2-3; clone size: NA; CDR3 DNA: TGCAGCGTTGGAGGGACTAGCGCAGATACGCAGTATTTT; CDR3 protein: CSVGGTSADTQYF
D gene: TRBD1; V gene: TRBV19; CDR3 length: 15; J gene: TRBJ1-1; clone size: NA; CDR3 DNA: TGTGCCAGTAGTATGGACAGGGGTACGAACACTGAAGCTTTCTTT; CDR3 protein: CASSMDRGTNTEAFF
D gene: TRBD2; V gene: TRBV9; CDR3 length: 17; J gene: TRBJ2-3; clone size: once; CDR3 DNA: TGTGCCAGCAGCCCTACGGGACTAGCGGGAGATCGGGATACGCAGTATTTT; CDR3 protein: CASSPTGLAGDRDTQYF
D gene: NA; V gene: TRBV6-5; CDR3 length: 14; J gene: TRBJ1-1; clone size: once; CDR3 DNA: TGTGCCAGCAGTTACCTGGCTCCCGAGGTCGAAGCTTTCTTT; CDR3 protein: CASSYLAPEVEAFF
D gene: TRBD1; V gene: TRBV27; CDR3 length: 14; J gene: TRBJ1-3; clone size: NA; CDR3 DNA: TGTGCCAGCAGTCGACGACAGGGGGCGGACACCATATATTTT; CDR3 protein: CASSRRQGADTIYF
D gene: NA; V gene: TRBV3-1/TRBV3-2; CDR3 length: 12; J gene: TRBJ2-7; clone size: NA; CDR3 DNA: TGTGCCAGCACCCGCCCCGGGGACATGCAGTACTTC; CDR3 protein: CASTRPGDMQYF
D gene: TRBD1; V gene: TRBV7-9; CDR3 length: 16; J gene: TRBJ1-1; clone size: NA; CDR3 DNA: TGTGCCAGCAGCCCACAGGGGTCCCAAGAGAACACTGAAGCTTTCTTT; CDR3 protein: CASSPQGSQENTEAFF
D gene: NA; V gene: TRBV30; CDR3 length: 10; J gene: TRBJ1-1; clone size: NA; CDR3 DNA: TGTGCCTTATCAGTAACTGAAGCTTTCTTT; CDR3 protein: CALSVTEAFF
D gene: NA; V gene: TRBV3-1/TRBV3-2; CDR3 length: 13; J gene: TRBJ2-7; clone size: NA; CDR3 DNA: TGTGCCAGCAGCCGGGACATACTCTACGAGCAGTACTTC; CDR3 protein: CASSRDILYEQYF
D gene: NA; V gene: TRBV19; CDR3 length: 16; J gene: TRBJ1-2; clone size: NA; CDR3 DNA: TGTGCCAGTAACCCTTGGGCCCTTGGTGGTAACTATGGCTACACCTTC; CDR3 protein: CASNPWALGGNYGYTF
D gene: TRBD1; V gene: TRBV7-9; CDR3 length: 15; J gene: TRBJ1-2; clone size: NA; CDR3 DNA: TGTGCCAGCAGCTTAGGTACAGGGGGCAACTATGGCTACACCTTC; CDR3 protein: CASSLGTGGNYGYTF
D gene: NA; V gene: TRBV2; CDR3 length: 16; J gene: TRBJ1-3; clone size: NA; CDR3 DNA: TGTGCCAGCAGTGAGGTCAAGTTAGTATCTGGAAACACCATATATTTT; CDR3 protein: CASSEVKLVSGNTIYF
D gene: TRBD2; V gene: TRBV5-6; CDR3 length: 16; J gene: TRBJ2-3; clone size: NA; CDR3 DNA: TGTGCCAGCAGCTTGGCTCGAGCGGGAGTGACAGATACGCAGTATTTT; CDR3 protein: CASSLARAGVTDTQYF
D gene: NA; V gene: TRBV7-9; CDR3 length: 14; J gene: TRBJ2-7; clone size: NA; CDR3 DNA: TGTGCCAGCAGCTTAGGAGGATCGGCGGACGAGCAGTACTTC; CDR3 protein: CASSLGGSADEQYF
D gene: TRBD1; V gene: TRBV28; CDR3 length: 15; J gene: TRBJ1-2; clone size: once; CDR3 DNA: TGTGCTTTGCCGGGACAGCGAACGTCTAGCTATGGCTACACCTTC; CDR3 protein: CALPGQRTSSYGYTF
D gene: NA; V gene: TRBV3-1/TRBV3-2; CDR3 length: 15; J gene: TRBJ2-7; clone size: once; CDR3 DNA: TGTGCCAGCAGCCAAATCCCAGATGTCGCCTACGAGCAGTACTTC; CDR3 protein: CASSQIPDVAYEQYF
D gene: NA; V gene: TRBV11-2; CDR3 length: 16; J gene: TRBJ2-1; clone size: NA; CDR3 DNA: TGTGCCAGCAGCTTAGTAGTCAGGGCAATCGGGAATGAGCAGTTCTTC; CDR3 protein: CASSLVVRAIGNEQFF
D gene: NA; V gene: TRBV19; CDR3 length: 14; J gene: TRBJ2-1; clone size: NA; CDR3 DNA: TGTGCCAGTAGTATCCTCTTGTCGGGGGATGAGCAGTTCTTC; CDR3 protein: CASSILLSGDEQFF
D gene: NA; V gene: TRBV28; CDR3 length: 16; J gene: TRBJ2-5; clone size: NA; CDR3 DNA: TGTGCCAGCAGTACCCCCACCCTCGGAGCTAAAGAGACCCAGTACTTC; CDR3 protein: CASSTPTLGAKETQYF